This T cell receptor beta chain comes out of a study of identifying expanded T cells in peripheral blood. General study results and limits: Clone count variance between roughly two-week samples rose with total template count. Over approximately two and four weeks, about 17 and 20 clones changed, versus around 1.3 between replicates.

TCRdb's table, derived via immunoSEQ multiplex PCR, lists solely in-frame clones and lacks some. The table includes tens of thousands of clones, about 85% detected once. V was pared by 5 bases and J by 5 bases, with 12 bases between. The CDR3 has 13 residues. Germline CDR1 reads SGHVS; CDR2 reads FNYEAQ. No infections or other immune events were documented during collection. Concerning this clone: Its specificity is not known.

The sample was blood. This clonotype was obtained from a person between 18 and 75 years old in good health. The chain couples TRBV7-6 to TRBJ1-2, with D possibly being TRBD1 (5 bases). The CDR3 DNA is TGTGCCAGCAGCCCGCAGACAGCGTATGGCTACACCTTC. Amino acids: CASSPQTAYGYTF.